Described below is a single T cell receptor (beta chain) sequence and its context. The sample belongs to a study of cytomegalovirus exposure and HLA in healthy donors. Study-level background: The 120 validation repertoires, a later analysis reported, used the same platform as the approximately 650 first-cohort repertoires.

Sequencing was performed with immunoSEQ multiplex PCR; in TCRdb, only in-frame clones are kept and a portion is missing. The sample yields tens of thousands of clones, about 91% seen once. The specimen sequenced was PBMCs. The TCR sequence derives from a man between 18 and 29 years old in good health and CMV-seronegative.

CDR3 loop: CASRGGQGVNEQFF. DNA for the CDR3: TGTGCCAGTAGGGGAGGACAGGGCGTCAATGAGCAGTTCTTC. The chain links TRBV19 to TRBJ2-1, with 8 bases matching TRBD1. This CDR3 region has 14 residues. Trimming at V came to 6 bases and at J to 6 bases, leaving 7 bases not matched to a gene. Germline CDR1 and CDR2: LNHDA and SQIVND (reference sequence).